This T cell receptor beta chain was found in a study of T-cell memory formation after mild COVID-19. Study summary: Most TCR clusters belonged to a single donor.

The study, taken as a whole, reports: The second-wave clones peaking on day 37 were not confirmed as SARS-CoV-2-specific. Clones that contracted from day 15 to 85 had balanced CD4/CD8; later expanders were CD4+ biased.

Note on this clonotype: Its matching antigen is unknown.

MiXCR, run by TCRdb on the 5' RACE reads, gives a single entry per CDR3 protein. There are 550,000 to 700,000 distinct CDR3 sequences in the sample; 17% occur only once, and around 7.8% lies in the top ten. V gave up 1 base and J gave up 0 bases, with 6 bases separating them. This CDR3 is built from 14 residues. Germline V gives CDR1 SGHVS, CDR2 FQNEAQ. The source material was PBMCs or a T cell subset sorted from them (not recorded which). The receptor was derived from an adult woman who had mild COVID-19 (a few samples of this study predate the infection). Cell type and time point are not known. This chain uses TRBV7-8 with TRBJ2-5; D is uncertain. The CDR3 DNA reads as TGTGCCAGCAGCTTAGTTCCTAACCAAGAGACCCAGTACTTC. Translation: CASSLVPNQETQYF.